One TCR beta chain is described in this entry. The antigen remains undetermined. Clones were read by immunoSEQ multiplex PCR, and TCRdb kept only the in-frame ones, dropping some. The sample gives some 40,000 clones, about 81% of which show up once; roughly 10% is in the top ten. This sample's time point: week 47, end of study. With topical imiquimod, each dose of the vaccine consisted of 300 ug of mutant IDH1 20-mer peptide. Eight vaccinations went to patients in weeks 1, 3, 5, 7, 11, 15, 19, 23. Patients carried new grade 3 or 4 IDH1-mutant astrocytomas lacking nuclear ATRX. The V gene's germline CDR1 is SQVTM and CDR2 ANQGSEA. Trimming removed 5 bases at V and 5 bases at J, with 9 bases between. The CDR3 consists of 12 residues. The data were taken from a study of a mutant IDH1 vaccine in newly diagnosed glioma. For the study at large: Patients began vaccination 4-6 weeks after radiotherapy alone, or with temozolomide cycles. The sex distribution of treated patients was about 62% male and about 40% female, with a mean age of 40.4 years.

The rearrangement joins TRBV29-1 to TRBJ2-2, with D unresolved. The sample in question was PBMCs, obtained from a glioma patient whose treatment included an IDH1 peptide vaccine. The sequence was obtained from a man aged 40-55 years with glioma. DNA for the CDR3: TGCAGCGTTCTCACGGTGACCGGGGAGCTGTTTTTT. Amino acids: CSVLTVTGELFF.